The next 7 T cell receptor beta chains were all read from a single sample in a study of radiotherapy plus CTLA-4 blockade in lung cancer. Using immunoSEQ multiplex PCR, the repertoire was profiled, and TCRdb retains in-frame clones only, with some absent. The sample has approximately 40,000 clones; about 73% are singletons. The sequences come from peripheral blood, collected from a patient treated with radiotherapy plus ipilimumab. These TCRs come from a human donor with non-small cell lung cancer who had stable disease on radiotherapy plus ipilimumab.

The chain employs TRBV27 and TRBJ1-1; D might be TRBD1 (6 bases). CDR1 and CDR2 (germline): MNHEY, SMNVEV (reference sequence). V lost 5 bases and J 6 bases, leaving 22 bases between the germline ends. CDR3 length: 16 residues. CDR3 DNA: TGTGCCAGCAGTACAGGGTTGGGCGACCACCGGGCTGAAGCTTTCTTT. This gives the protein CASSTGLGDHRAEAFF.

The CDR3 reads CASSLLGTEAFF. Written as DNA, the CDR3 is TGTGCCAGCAGTTTACTAGGGACTGAAGCTTTCTTT. The rearrangement links TRBV28 to TRBJ1-1; the D is unclear. Between the trimmed V and J ends, which lost 2 bases and 5 bases, there was a span of 6 bases. Germline CDR1 reads MDHEN; CDR2 reads SYDVKM. The CDR3 consists of 12 residues.

V gene TRBV9 combines with J gene TRBJ1-1; D may be TRBD1 (5 bases). This CDR3 contains 14 residues. Per the germline V gene, CDR1 is SGDLS and CDR2 is YYNGEE. V was trimmed by 6 bases and J by 6 bases, leaving 18 bases between them. CDR3 amino acids: CASTLGVGSPEAFF. In DNA form, the CDR3 reads TGTGCCAGCACTTTAGGGGTTGGGAGCCCTGAAGCTTTCTTT.

This clone showed up just once. The chain couples TRBV6-5 to TRBJ1-1; TRBD1 agrees at 7 bases. Germline V gives CDR1 MNHEY, CDR2 SVGAGI. There are 13 residues in the CDR3. Unmatched junction bases numbered 5, after V lost 7 bases and J lost 3 bases. The CDR3 DNA is TGTGCCAGCAAACAGGGGTGGGACACTGAAGCTTTCTTT. Amino acids: CASKQGWDTEAFF.

The V gene is TRBV19, the J gene TRBJ1-1; D is possibly TRBD1 (5 bases). The V gene lost 0 bases and the J gene lost 6 bases, with 17 bases spanning the gap. Germline-derived CDR1 and CDR2 are LNHDA and SQIVND (reference sequence). This CDR3 is built from 16 residues. In nucleotides, the CDR3 is TGTGCCAGTAGTATAGATTTCTTGGCAGGGTCTTCTGAAGCTTTCTTT. Encoded protein: CASSIDFLAGSSEAFF.

The chain has TRBV28 and TRBJ1-5; the match to TRBD1 covers 7 bases. The CDR3 runs to 14 residues. With V trimmed by 4 bases and J by 8 bases, 8 bases remained unmatched. Germline CDR1 reads MDHEN; CDR2 reads SYDVKM. The CDR3 bases are TGTGCCAGCAGTTATTCTCAGGGGGTTAAGCCCCAGCATTTT. Protein product: CASSYSQGVKPQHF.

This clone came up a few times. The J gene is TRBJ2-5, the V gene TRBV6-1, with D unclear. CDR1 and CDR2 from the germline V gene are MNHNS and SASEGT. The CDR3 covers 12 residues. The V end lost 2 bases, the J end lost 10 bases, and 11 bases lay between the germline ends. In DNA, the CDR3 is TGTGCCAGCAGTGAATCCCTAAACGACCAGTACTTC. Translating gives CASSESLNDQYF.